The present TCR beta chain was sequenced within a study of CD8+ T cells in alopecia areata. As the sequencing template, cDNA was produced by extracting RNA and reverse transcribing it. The protocol was immunoSEQ multiplex PCR, while the TCRdb copy is restricted to in-frame clones and leaves out a portion. The table records about 42,000 clones, about three fifths of them present only once. Trimming took off 8 bases at V and 0 bases at J, with 10 bases between the two ends. This CDR3 is 12 amino acids long. CDR1 is SQVTM, CDR2 ANQGSEA, per germline. Treatment: oral pan-JAK inhibitor, 5-10 mg twice daily.

Sequencing was performed on CD8+ T cells sorted from blood, taken at week 4, from a patient treated with tofacitinib. The clonotype originates from a human donor with alopecia areata. The V and J genes are TRBV29-1 and TRBJ1-1; unclear D gene. The CDR3 coding sequence is TGCAGCTTTCAGGTCATGAACACTGAAGCTTTCTTT. Translated, it gives CSFQVMNTEAFF.